These 29 T cell receptor beta chains originate from one sample sequenced in a study of shared T cell receptors in the human thymus. TCRdb keeps only in-frame clones here, not all; method: immunoSEQ multiplex PCR. Found here are hundreds of thousands of clones, around 89% of them singletons; the top ten hold 0.0095% to 0.011%. This sample also belongs to another study, concerning human thymus T cells.

The sample consisted of thymocytes. The source is a boy younger than two with a congenital heart defect.

This clone was observed a handful of times. The chain joins TRBV5-6 to TRBJ1-6; TRBD1 agrees at 8 bases. V lost 0 bases, J lost 7 bases, and 3 bases stayed unmatched. This CDR3 region has 15 residues. CDR1 SGHDT and CDR2 YYEEEE come from the germline V gene. Here the CDR3 DNA reads TGTGCCAGCAGCTTGGGGACAGGGAGGAATTCACCCCTCCACTTT. This translates into CASSLGTGRNSPLHF.

The rearrangement uses TRBV7-9 and TRBJ2-1; 12 bases are a match to TRBD2. The CDR3 is 19 amino acids. Germline V gives CDR1 SEHNR, CDR2 FQNEAQ (reference sequence). V was pared by 6 bases and J by 9 bases, with 21 bases of the junction left unmatched. Here the CDR3 DNA reads TGTGCCAGCAGTCGGGACAGGCTTATCCTAGCGGGAGGGAACTGTGAGCAGTTCTTC. It yields the protein CASSRDRLILAGGNCEQFF.

The chain is built from TRBV29-1 and TRBJ2-2, with 9 bases matching TRBD2. Germline values: CDR1 SQVTM, CDR2 ANQGSEA. V was clipped by 7 bases and J by 2 bases; unmatched bases: 8. This CDR3 is built from 15 residues. In DNA, the CDR3 is TGCAGCGGACGGGCGGGAGGGCCCAACACCGGGGAGCTGTTTTTT. Its protein is CSGRAGGPNTGELFF.

This chain uses TRBV27 with TRBJ2-2; D uncertain. V gave up 7 bases and J gave up 3 bases, with 9 bases separating them. Looked up from germline, CDR1 is MNHEY and CDR2 is SMNVEV (reference sequence). The CDR3 is made up of 13 amino acids. The CDR3 bases are TGTGCCAGCAAGTTGGGCGACACCGGGGAGCTGTTTTTT. Its translation is CASKLGDTGELFF.

There are a few counts of this clone. The chain links TRBV30 to TRBJ2-7; D is possibly TRBD1 (5 bases). The CDR3 loop spans 15 amino acids. Germline CDR1 reads GTSNPN; CDR2 reads SVGIG (reference sequence). The V and J ends lost 0 bases and 2 bases respectively, with 14 bases between them. The CDR3 spells CAWSVRNARAYEQYF. The CDR3 coding sequence is TGTGCCTGGAGTGTACGAAATGCCAGGGCCTACGAGCAGTACTTC.

The chain has TRBV4-2 and TRBJ2-3; D gene uncertain. CDR1 is LGHNA, CDR2 YNFKEQ, per germline. V lost 3 bases to trimming and J lost 0 bases, with 10 bases between them. This CDR3 is built from 15 residues. CDR3 in amino acids: CASSQANYSTDTQYF. CDR3 coding DNA: TGTGCCAGCAGCCAGGCGAACTACAGCACAGATACGCAGTATTTT.

This rearrangement joins TRBV5-1 to TRBJ2-7, with D possibly being TRBD2 (6 bases). This CDR3 region has 18 residues. The germline V gene encodes CDR1 SGHRS and CDR2 YFSETQ. V dropped 7 bases and J dropped 4 bases, with 30 bases sitting between them. CDR3 sequence: CASYPRETGQGYVYEQYF. The DNA of the CDR3 is TGCGCCAGCTATCCCCGGGAGACCGGACAAGGTTACGTATACGAGCAGTACTTC.

The chain is built from TRBV28 and TRBJ1-4; D is undetermined. The germline V gene has CDR1 MDHEN and CDR2 SYDVKM. The CDR3 totals 16 residues. V lost 4 bases to trimming and J lost 5 bases, with 17 bases between them. The DNA of the CDR3 is TGTGCCAGCAGTTCCCCAGGTGGCGGGCCCAATGAAAAACTGTTTTTT. This translates into CASSSPGGGPNEKLFF.

This chain links TRBV25-1 with TRBJ2-1, with 11 bases lining up with TRBD2. This CDR3 spans 16 amino acids. The germline CDR1 and CDR2 sequences are MGHDK and SYGVNS. Germline trimming cut 5 bases from V and 1 base from J; bases unmatched to any gene: 4. CDR3 protein: CASSTRTSGSYNEQFF. Written as DNA, the CDR3 is TGTGCCAGCAGTACTCGGACTAGCGGGTCCTACAATGAGCAGTTCTTC.

This chain joins TRBV2 and TRBJ2-5, with TRBD1 identical over 10 bases. This CDR3 has 12 residues. J was trimmed by 5 bases and V by 6 bases; bases with no gene match: 0. CDR1 SNHLY and CDR2 FYNNEI come from the germline V gene. The CDR3 DNA is TGTGCCAGCAGGACAGGGGGCGAGACCCAGTACTTC. The encoded protein is CASRTGGETQYF.

The chain has TRBV6-1 and TRBJ2-2; 8 bases align to TRBD1. The V segment lost 1 base and the J segment 6 bases; nucleotides outside the gene matches: 7. From germline, CDR1 is MNHNS and CDR2 SASEGT. The CDR3 spans 16 residues. In DNA, the CDR3 is TGTGCCAGCAGTGAAGGGGGGACAGGTCTCCCCGGGGAGCTGTTTTTT. Protein sequence: CASSEGGTGLPGELFF.

The chain combines TRBV7-8 with TRBJ2-2; D possibly corresponds to TRBD2 (6 bases). The CDR3 totals 14 residues. CDR1 and CDR2 (germline): SGHVS, FQNEAQ. The CDR3: CARAGKARTGELFF. The CDR3 nucleotides are TGTGCTCGGGCGGGGAAAGCCAGGACCGGGGAGCTGTTTTTT.

J is TRBJ1-4 and V is TRBV4-3, with 8 bases aligning to TRBD1. V trimming: 0 bases; J trimming: 0 bases; junction bases outside the gene matches: 3. Germline values: CDR1 LGHNA, CDR2 YSLEER. This CDR3 region has 17 residues. CDR3 coding DNA: TGCGCCAGCAGCCAAGAGGGGACAGGCTCAACTAATGAAAAACTGTTTTTT. This sequence encodes CASSQEGTGSTNEKLFF.

CDR3 nucleotide sequence: TGTGCCAGCAGACAGGGGGCGGTTGGGGAGCTGTTTTTT. Amino acids: CASRQGAVGELFF. The chain recombines TRBV2 with TRBJ2-2; TRBD1 matches 9 bases. The CDR3 length is 13 residues. After removal of 6 bases from V and 8 bases from J, the junction contained 4 bases not matched to a gene. The germline gives CDR1 SNHLY, CDR2 FYNNEI.

V gene TRBV6-1 combines with J gene TRBJ2-4; D might be TRBD2 (7 bases). V lost 1 base and J lost 1, with 17 bases in between. CDR1 is MNHNS and CDR2 is SASEGT in the germline V gene. The CDR3 has 18 amino acids. For the CDR3, the DNA is TGTGCCAGCAGTGAAGAGGGGGGAGGGAGATGGGCCAAAAACATTCAGTACTTC. This encodes CASSEEGGGRWAKNIQYF.

The chain carries TRBV11-2 and TRBJ2-1, with D tentatively TRBD2 (6 bases). V was shortened by 3 bases and J by 9 bases, with 12 bases between the two germline ends. The length of the CDR3 is 13 residues. Germline V CDR1 and CDR2: SGHAT, FQNNGV. The CDR3 sequence is CASSLTSKGEQFF. The DNA of the CDR3 is TGTGCCAGCAGCTTGACTAGTAAGGGTGAGCAGTTCTTC.

The chain employs TRBV11-3 and TRBJ2-5; TRBD1 agrees at 7 bases. The CDR3 sequence is 11 residues long. Germline V gene data show CDR1 as SGHNT and CDR2 as YENEEA. The junction had 2 bases not matched to a gene; V was cut back by 6 bases and J by 7 bases. The CDR3 bases are TGTGCCAGCAGGACAGGGATGACCCAGTACTTC. Its protein product is CASRTGMTQYF.

The chain is built from TRBV29-1 and TRBJ1-1, with TRBD1 as a possible D gene (5 bases). Trimming pared 3 bases from V and 6 bases from J, leaving 17 bases between. The germline CDR1 and CDR2 sequences are SQVTM and ANQGSEA. The CDR3 is 14 amino acids. This chain's CDR3 is CSVERVGAGAEAFF. The CDR3 DNA reads TGCAGCGTTGAGCGGGTAGGGGCGGGGGCTGAAGCTTTCTTT.

The chain couples TRBV10-1 to TRBJ2-1; tentatively, D is TRBD1 (6 bases). The V gene lost 2 bases and the J gene lost 5 bases, with 25 bases spanning the gap. CDR3 length: 19 residues. Per the germline V gene, CDR1 is WNHNN and CDR2 is SYGVQD (reference sequence). In nucleotides, the CDR3 is TGCGCCAGCAGTGAGATTTGGATAAAACAGGGAAACGGACACAATGAGCAGTTCTTC. It translates to CASSEIWIKQGNGHNEQFF.

The chain recombines TRBV14 with TRBJ2-7, with a weak D call TRBD2 (6 bases). This CDR3 is built from 14 residues. Germline assignment: CDR1 SGHDN and CDR2 FVKESK. With 0 bases removed from V and 5 bases from J, the gap between germline ends came to 11 bases. The chain's CDR3 is CASSQDGREDEQYF. The CDR3 DNA is TGTGCCAGCAGCCAAGATGGCAGGGAGGACGAGCAGTACTTC. Drawing the rest from reference TRBV14 and TRBJ2-7, the complete variable domain is EAGVTQFPSHSVIEKGQTVTLRCDPISGHDNLYWYRRVMGKEIKFLLHFVKESKQDESGMPNNRFLAERTGGTYSTLKVQPAELEDSGVYFCASSQDGREDEQYFGPGTRLTVT.

This rearrangement joins TRBV13 to TRBJ2-5; D gene unclear. With the DNA end fitting TRBJ2-7 better, the J assignment may be wrong. Germline V CDR1 and CDR2: PRHDT, FYEKMQ (reference sequence). This CDR3 spans 11 amino acids. The DNA for the CDR3 is TGTGCCAGCAGCCCGCGCTACGAGCAGTACTTC. Translated: CASSPRYEQYF.

V gene TRBV29-1 combines with J gene TRBJ2-1; TRBD1 aligns across 9 bases. From germline, CDR1 is SQVTM and CDR2 ANQGSEA. The CDR3 totals 18 residues. V was clipped by 1 base and J by 5 bases; unmatched bases: 15. The CDR3 region has the DNA TGCAGCGTTGAAGTGGGAACAGGGGGCTTCTTGTACAACAATGAGCAGTTCTTC. It is translated as CSVEVGTGGFLYNNEQFF.

The chain employs TRBV14 and TRBJ2-2; 11 positions match TRBD1. The V gene end was trimmed by 6 bases and the J gene end by 5 bases; junction bases not matched to a gene: 8. Germline CDR1 is SGHDN and CDR2 is FVKESK. The CDR3 length is 16 residues. Here the CDR3 reads CASRHTGTGGTGELFF. For the CDR3, the DNA is TGTGCCAGCAGACACACCGGGACAGGGGGAACCGGGGAGCTGTTTTTT. Full variable domain (missing parts from reference TRBV14 and TRBJ2-2): EAGVTQFPSHSVIEKGQTVTLRCDPISGHDNLYWYRRVMGKEIKFLLHFVKESKQDESGMPNNRFLAERTGGTYSTLKVQPAELEDSGVYFCASRHTGTGGTGELFFGEGSRLTVL.

Only one count was recorded for this clone. The rearrangement uses TRBV7-9 and TRBJ2-1, with 9 positions matching TRBD2. This CDR3 region has 18 residues. The J segment lost 7 bases and the V segment lost 5 bases, leaving 18 bases of the junction unmatched. Germline assignment: CDR1 SEHNR and CDR2 FQNEAQ (reference sequence). CDR3 in DNA: TGTGCCAGCAGCGCTCCGGGACTAGCACCATCTTATTCGAATGAGCAGTTCTTC. Translation: CASSAPGLAPSYSNEQFF.

The genes are TRBV11-2 and TRBJ1-1; D ambiguous. CDR1 SGHAT and CDR2 FQNNGV come from the germline V gene. The V gene lost 0 bases and the J gene lost 7 bases, with 9 bases spanning the gap. This CDR3 region has 13 residues. CDR3 sequence: CASSLDVQFEAFF. Here the CDR3 DNA reads TGTGCCAGCAGCTTAGACGTGCAGTTTGAAGCTTTCTTT. Full variable domain (remainder filled in from reference TRBV11-2 and TRBJ1-1): EAGVAQSPRYKIIEKRQSVAFWCNPISGHATLYWYQQILGQGPKLLIQFQNNGVVDDSQLPKDRFSAERLKGVDSTLKIQPAKLEDSAVYLCASSLDVQFEAFFGQGTRLTVV.

V usage is TRBV28 and J usage is TRBJ2-7, with TRBD1 matching 10 bases. The J segment lost 2 bases and the V segment lost 6 bases, leaving 7 bases of the junction unmatched. Germline values: CDR1 MDHEN, CDR2 SYDVKM. The CDR3 runs to 15 residues. In DNA, the CDR3 is TGTGCCAGCAGGGTCGACAGGGGGCTTCCCTACGAGCAGTACTTC. The encoded protein is CASRVDRGLPYEQYF. Combining the CDR3 with reference TRBV28 and TRBJ2-7 gives the whole variable domain DVKVTQSSRYLVKRTGEKVFLECVQDMDHENMFWYRQDPGLGLRLIYFSYDVKMKEKGDIPEGYSVSREKKERFSLILESASTNQTSMYLCASRVDRGLPYEQYFGPGTRLTVT.

V and J are TRBV28 and TRBJ2-2; 11 nucleotides line up with TRBD2. The CDR3 runs to 15 residues. In germline, CDR1 is MDHEN, CDR2 SYDVKM. Trimming removed 5 bases from V and 4 bases from J; junction bases left unmatched: 3. The CDR3 sequence: CASSLAGGRTGELFF. Written as DNA, the CDR3 is TGTGCCAGCAGTCTAGCGGGAGGTCGCACCGGGGAGCTGTTTTTT.

The chain recombines TRBV21-1 with TRBJ2-3; the DNA was not compared with TRBD2, the D call given in the table. TRBV21-1 is noted as a pseudogene. This CDR3 region has 16 residues. The CDR3 reads CASTKGTSGTSDTQYF. CDR3 nucleotide sequence: TGTGCCAGCACCAAGGGGACTAGCGGGACCTCAGATACGCAGTATTTT.

This chain uses TRBV7-2 with TRBJ2-3; maybe TRBD2 (6 bases). The CDR3 is 16 amino acids. CDR1 is SGHTA, CDR2 FQGNSA, per germline. V lost 1 base and J lost 1, with 12 bases in between. CDR3 nucleotide sequence: TGTGCCAGCAGCTTAGTAGTAGCGGAAGGCACAGATACGCAGTATTTT. It encodes CASSLVVAEGTDTQYF.